This passage covers 2 T cell receptor beta chains from one sample sequenced in a study of shared clonotypes between healthy human individuals. The method was immunoSEQ multiplex PCR; TCRdb's version includes in-frame clones alone and lacks a portion of them. Of about 470,000 clones in the sample, roughly 77% are singletons; the top ten hold roughly 13%. Source material: PBMCs. The origin of the receptors is a woman aged 40 to 49 in good health. Some clones in this sample may be carry-over from other donors' samples.

This clone was observed once. CDR3 nucleotides: TGTGCCAGCAGCTTGCAAACAGGATTCTCTGGGGCCAACGTCCTGACTTTC. Translating it yields CASSLQTGFSGANVLTF. The chain is built from TRBV7-2 and TRBJ2-6; a possible D gene is TRBD1 (5 bases). Germline values: CDR1 SGHTA, CDR2 FQGNSA. The CDR3 covers 17 residues. V lost 3 bases to trimming and J lost 0 bases, with 12 bases between them.

This chain links TRBV28 with TRBJ2-2; D is possibly TRBD2 (6 bases). This CDR3 comprises 15 residues. V lost 6 bases, J lost 0 bases, and 11 bases lay in between. From germline, CDR1 is MDHEN and CDR2 SYDVKM. The CDR3 here is CASSISGTNTGELFF. The CDR3 region has the DNA TGTGCCAGCAGCATTAGCGGAACGAACACCGGGGAGCTGTTTTTT.